This is a list of T cell receptor beta chains from one sample in a study of T cells in Graves' hyperthyroidism and ophthalmopathy. Each CDR3 protein gets one entry after TCRdb re-called the multiplex PCR reads with MiXCR. The sample has 300,000 to 400,000 distinct CDR3 sequences, roughly a fifth seen once. The source material was blood. These receptors originate from a woman in her forties or fifties with Graves' hyperthyroidism. The CDR3 runs from the conserved cysteine through the conserved F or W. Size values are once, few and many counts, or a class for expanded clones, and some rows have none.

abundance	j_gene	v_gene	CDR3aa
-	TRBJ2-7	TRBV14	CASSQTLRGTYEQYF
few	TRBJ2-2	TRBV20-1	CSAREVWIGELFF
-	TRBJ1-2	TRBV28	CASTVSDYGYTF
many	TRBJ2-2	TRBV6-1	CASRGAGAYTGELFF
many	TRBJ2-3	TRBV7-2	CASSSDRGRDTQYF
-	TRBJ2-1	TRBV6-8	CAASGGNNEQFF
many	TRBJ1-1	TRBV15	CATSRAGTENTEAFF
many	TRBJ2-3	TRBV29-1	CSVSVSTDTQYF
many	TRBJ2-2	TRBV7-9	CASSSQGNTGELFF
-	TRBJ1-1	TRBV5-1	CASSLDGEAFF
few	TRBJ1-5	TRBV24-1	CATAGIRGNQPQHF
-	TRBJ2-2	TRBV7-9	CASSLARSGTFANTGELFF
many	TRBJ2-2	TRBV30	CAKIEGGAGELFF
many	TRBJ2-7	TRBV29-1	CSVEGVVGGSSYEQYF
many	TRBJ2-1	TRBV12-3/TRBV12-4	CASRSPSGKDNEQFF
many	TRBJ2-5	TRBV29-1	CSALAPAGETQYF
-	TRBJ2-3	TRBV30	CAWRSSGGADTQYF
-	TRBJ1-3	TRBV20-1	CSATPGGKGNTIYF
few	TRBJ2-7	TRBV6-1	CASSARLAGTYEQYF
many	TRBJ1-1	TRBV5-1	CASSSGQPNTEAFF
many	TRBJ1-5	TRBV6-5	CASSYSRTQPQHF
many	TRBJ1-2	TRBV4-1	CASSQAGFYGYTF
-	TRBJ1-2	TRBV4-1	CASSHPDGIYGYTF
-	TRBJ2-5	TRBV12-5	CASGLVRLTSGRAETQYF
-	TRBJ1-2	TRBV29-1	CSVATADYGYTF
many	TRBJ2-1	TRBV7-9	CASSSFRDNEQFF
-	TRBJ1-6	TRBV27	CASSSGGYNSPLHF
-	TRBJ2-5	TRBV10-3	CAISGRDSQETQYF
few	TRBJ1-1	TRBV6-2/TRBV6-3	CASSDVLGTVAEAFF
many	TRBJ2-1	TRBV7-2	CASSLEQGHEQFF
many	TRBJ2-6	TRBV2	CAGSKGDPGANVLTF
-	TRBJ1-1	TRBV4-1	CASRRDPNTEAFF
many	TRBJ2-1	TRBV20-1	CIIAGGLNEQFF
-	TRBJ2-3	TRBV7-9	CASSIGTGTADTQYF
-	TRBJ2-4	TRBV7-6	CASSLVASGSRFSGNIQYF
many	TRBJ1-1	TRBV3-1	CASSQRQGNTEAFF
many	TRBJ1-4	TRBV7-9	CASSSMDRGYEKLFF
few	TRBJ2-7	TRBV28	CASSLPTGSHEQYF
-	TRBJ2-1	TRBV12-3/TRBV12-4	CASTLTGGVKNEQFF